This TCR beta chain was recovered during a study of T cell responses to AZD1222 COVID-19 vaccine (dated by TCRdb to 2020 to 2023). For context, the study as a whole: AZD1222 recipients whose second dose came at about 4 weeks and those whose second dose came at about 12 weeks were combined into one group, since spike-specific TCR depth and breadth did not differ between the two schedules. Trial participants were enrolled into age subgroups of 18-55, 56-69 and 70-plus years, which contained around 150, 28 and 57 TCR-sequenced participants, respectively. TCR sequencing was performed for 230 to 250 trial participants, of whom about 200 were given two doses of AZD1222 and roughly 25 were given two doses of MenACWY control vaccine.

What this sample's time point label stands for: baseline before first vaccination. Vaccinee samples were obtained from the UK trials COV001 and COV002, which included a single-blind randomized controlled phase 2/3 trial of AZD1222 (ChAdOx1 nCoV-19) in healthy adults. For TCRbeta chain sequencing, PBMC samples from trial participants were taken at day 0 and at day 28 after the second dose. Overall results and qualifications from the work: Spike-specific TCR breadth and depth rose significantly after two AZD1222 doses compared with day 0 and with MenACWY recipients. Participants were mostly white British and included more females than males, and it was suggested by the authors that clonal diversity may have been underestimated. In the small 56-69-year group, the increase in depth fell short of significance, most likely because of low power. Conclusions about previously exposed vaccinees were limited because only a handful of AZD1222 recipients were SARS-CoV-2 seropositive at baseline. The vaccine-associated CD4 TCRs covered the entire spike protein, and the dominant responses fell in regions 160-218 and 743-854. Epitopes outside the regions mutated in the B.1.351 and B.1.1.7 variants were reportedly recognized by nearly half of the unique spike-specific TCRs. No day 14 peak-response samples were available, so repertoires were characterized only after the peak T cell response.

The CDR3 regions of human TCRbeta chains were subjected to immunosequencing. Regarding the original processing steps: Repertoire TCRs were matched against a reference library of SARS-CoV-2-specific TCRs generated with the MIRA antigen-specificity platform. Breadth was defined as the fraction of unique TCRs that were SARS-CoV-2-associated. Depth was defined as the fraction of total T cells that were SARS-CoV-2-associated. Using the MIRA data, each spike-specific TCR was assigned both to the spike region to which the TCR was reactive and to a CD4 or CD8 class. Log10-transformed breadth and depth values were compared by one-way ANOVA with Sidak's multiple comparisons tests. TCRdb limited this immuneACCESS table to in-frame rearrangements with V and J called. A share of clones is missing; checked studies link under half to unresolved V genes, and the rest is unexplained. V and J calls plus clone size are reproduced from that table; the DNA served to infer D and trimming. The sample has about 120,000 clones on record, about 89% of them singletons. The ten largest account for 4.5% of the sample.

About this clone itself: Its antigen is currently not known. No much larger clone exists at a distance of one base, and base qualities are not known.

From a lookup of the germline V gene, CDR1 and CDR2 are KGHSH and LQKENI. Germline trimming: 5 bases from V, 0 bases from J; junction bases outside gene matches: 6. The CDR3 measures 15 amino acids from cysteine to phenylalanine. This entry keeps only the CDR3 DNA: 45 bases, framed from base 1. The TCR originated in an adult in good health. The rearrangement joined TRBV18 to TRBJ2-7; the junction holds 8 bases that match TRBD1. Sequencing used peripheral blood, obtained on day 0 of AZD1222 vaccination. The nucleotides read TGTGCCAGCTCAACTAGGACAGGGAGCTCCTACGAGCAGTACTTC. It encodes CASSTRTGSSYEQYF. Full variable domain (CDR3 extended with the reference TRBV18 and TRBJ2-7 proteins): NAGVMQNPRHLVRRRGQEARLRCSPMKGHSHVYWYRQLPEEGLKFMVYLQKENIIDESGMPKERFSAEFPKEGPSILRIQQVVRGDSAAYFCASSTRTGSSYEQYFGPGTRLTVT.